These 3 T cell receptor beta chains were all obtained from the same sample, sequenced in a study of blood T cell repertoires in COVID-19. Libraries were prepared by immunoSEQ multiplex PCR; TCRdb keeps only in-frame clonotypes and omits some of them. The table records 270,000 or so clones, approximately 83% of them present only once. The sample was peripheral blood. These receptors originate from a woman aged 50 to 65 who had recovered from COVID-19.

This chain links TRBV21-1 with TRBJ2-7; TRBD1 is the table's D call and was not checked against the DNA. TRBV21-1 has pseudogene status. The CDR3 has 15 residues. CDR3 DNA sequence: TGTGCCAGCAGCCCTCTTTCCGGGACAGGGGACGAGCAGTACTTC. Protein sequence: CASSPLSGTGDEQYF.

This clone was seen a single time. This rearrangement joins TRBV25-1 to TRBJ1-6; 7 bases agree with TRBD1. V was clipped by 8 bases and J by 7 bases; unmatched bases: 11. This CDR3 comprises 15 residues. CDR1 and CDR2 (germline): MGHDK, SYGVNS. CDR3 sequence reads: CASGDYGTVNSPLHF. CDR3 bases: TGTGCCAGCGGAGACTATGGGACAGTCAATTCACCCCTCCACTTT.

The V and J genes are TRBV2 and TRBJ1-6; D gene ambiguous. The CDR3 extends over 14 amino acids. V was pared by 6 bases and J by 9 bases, with 15 bases between. Germline V gene data show CDR1 as SNHLY and CDR2 as FYNNEI. The CDR3 nucleotides are TGTGCCAGCAGGCCTACTTCTGTCGGTTCACCCCTCCACTTT. It encodes CASRPTSVGSPLHF.